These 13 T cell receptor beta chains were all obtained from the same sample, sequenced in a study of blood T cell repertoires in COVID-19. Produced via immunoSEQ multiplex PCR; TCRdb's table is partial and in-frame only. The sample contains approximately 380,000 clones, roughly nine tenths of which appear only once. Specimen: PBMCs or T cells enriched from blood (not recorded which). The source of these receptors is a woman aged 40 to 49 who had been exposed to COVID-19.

The DNA of the CDR3 is TGCGCCAGCAGCTTGAGCCCCACAGGGGCCCCCTTTGGGGATGAGCAGTTCTTC. Encoded protein: CASSLSPTGAPFGDEQFF. The chain combines TRBV5-1 with TRBJ2-1, with TRBD1 matching 7 bases. The CDR3 is 18 amino acids. CDR1 SGHRS and CDR2 YFSETQ come from the germline V gene. V lost 1 base, J lost 8 bases, and 18 bases stayed unmatched.

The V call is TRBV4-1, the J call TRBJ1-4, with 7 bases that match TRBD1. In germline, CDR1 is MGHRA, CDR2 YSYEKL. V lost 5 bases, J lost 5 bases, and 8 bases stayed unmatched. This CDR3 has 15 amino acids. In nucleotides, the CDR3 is TGCGCCAGCAGCAAGAGACAGGGTGTGAATGAAAAACTGTTTTTT. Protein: CASSKRQGVNEKLFF.

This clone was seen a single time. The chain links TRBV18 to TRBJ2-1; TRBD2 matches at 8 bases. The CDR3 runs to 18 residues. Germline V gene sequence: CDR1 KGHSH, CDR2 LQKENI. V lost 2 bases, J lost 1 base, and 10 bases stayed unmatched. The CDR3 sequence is CASSPSKVAGLSYNEQFF. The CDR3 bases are TGTGCCAGCTCACCATCAAAGGTAGCGGGACTGTCCTACAATGAGCAGTTCTTC.

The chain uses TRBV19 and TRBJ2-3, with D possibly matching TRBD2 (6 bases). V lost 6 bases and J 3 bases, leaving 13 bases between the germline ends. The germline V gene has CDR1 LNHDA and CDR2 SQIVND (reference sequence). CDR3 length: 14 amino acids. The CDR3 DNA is TGTGCCAGTAGGGACCCCGGGGGTACAGATACGCAGTATTTT. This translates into CASRDPGGTDTQYF.

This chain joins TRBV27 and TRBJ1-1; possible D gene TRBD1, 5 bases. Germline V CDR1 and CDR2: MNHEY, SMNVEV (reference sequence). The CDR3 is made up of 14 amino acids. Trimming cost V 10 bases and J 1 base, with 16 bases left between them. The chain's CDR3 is CATKDHGQNTEAFF. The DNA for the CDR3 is TGTGCCACCAAAGACCACGGACAGAACACTGAAGCTTTCTTT.

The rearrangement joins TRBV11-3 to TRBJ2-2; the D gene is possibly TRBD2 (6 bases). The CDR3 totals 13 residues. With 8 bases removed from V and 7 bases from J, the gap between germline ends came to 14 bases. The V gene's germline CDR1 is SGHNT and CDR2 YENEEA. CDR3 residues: CASSWGVFGELFF. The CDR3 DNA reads TGTGCCAGCTCGTGGGGGGTTTTCGGGGAGCTGTTTTTT.

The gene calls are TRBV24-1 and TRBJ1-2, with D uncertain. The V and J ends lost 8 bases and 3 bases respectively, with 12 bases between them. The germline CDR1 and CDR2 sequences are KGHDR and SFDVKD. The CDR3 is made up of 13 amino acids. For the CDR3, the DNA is TGTGCCACCAAAAGGCAGAGGTACTATGGCTACACCTTC. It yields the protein CATKRQRYYGYTF.

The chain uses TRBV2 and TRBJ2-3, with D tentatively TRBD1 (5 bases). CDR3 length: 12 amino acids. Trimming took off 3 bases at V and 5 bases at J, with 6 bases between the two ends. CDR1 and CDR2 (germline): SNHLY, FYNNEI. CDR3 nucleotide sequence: TGTGCCAGCAGTGACAGGGTAGATACGCAGTATTTT. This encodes CASSDRVDTQYF.

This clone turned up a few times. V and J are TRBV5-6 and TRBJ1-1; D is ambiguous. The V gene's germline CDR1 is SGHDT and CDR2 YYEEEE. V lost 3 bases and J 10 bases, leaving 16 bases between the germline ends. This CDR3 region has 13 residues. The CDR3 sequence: CASSSRGSGGAFF. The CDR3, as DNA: TGTGCCAGCAGCTCCAGAGGCTCCGGCGGAGCTTTCTTT.

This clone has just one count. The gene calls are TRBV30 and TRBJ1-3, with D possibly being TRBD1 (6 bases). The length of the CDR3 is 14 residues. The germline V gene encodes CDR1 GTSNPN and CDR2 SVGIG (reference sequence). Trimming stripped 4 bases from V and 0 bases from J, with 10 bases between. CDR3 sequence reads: CAWKQGNSGNTIYF. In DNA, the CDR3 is TGTGCCTGGAAACAGGGCAACTCTGGAAACACCATATATTTT.

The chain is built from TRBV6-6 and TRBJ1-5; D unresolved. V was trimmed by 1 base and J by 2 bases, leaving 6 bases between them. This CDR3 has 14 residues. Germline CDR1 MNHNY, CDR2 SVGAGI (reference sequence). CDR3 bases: TGTGCCAGCAGTTACTACGTAGGCAATCAGCCCCAGCATTTT. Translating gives CASSYYVGNQPQHF.

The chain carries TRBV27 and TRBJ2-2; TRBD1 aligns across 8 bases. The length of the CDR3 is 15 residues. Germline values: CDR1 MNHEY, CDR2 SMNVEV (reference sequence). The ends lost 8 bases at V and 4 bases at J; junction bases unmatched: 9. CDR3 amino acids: CASCFWTGSTGELFF. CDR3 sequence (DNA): TGTGCCAGCTGCTTCTGGACAGGGTCCACCGGGGAGCTGTTTTTT.

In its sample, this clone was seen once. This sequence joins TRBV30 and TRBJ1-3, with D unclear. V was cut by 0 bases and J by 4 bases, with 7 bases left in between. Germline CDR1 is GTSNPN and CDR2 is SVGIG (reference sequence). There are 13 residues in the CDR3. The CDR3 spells CAWSVLVGNTIYF. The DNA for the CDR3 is TGTGCCTGGAGTGTACTCGTCGGAAACACCATATATTTT.